This T cell receptor (beta chain) is drawn from a study of T cells after yellow fever vaccination. Study overall: The SMART-Seq v4 Ultra Low Input method served to prepare the low-cell-number fractions.

This clonotype appeared many times. Its antigen is undetermined. A single record per CDR3 protein comes from TCRdb applying MiXCR to the 5' RACE reads. The profile covers roughly 340,000 distinct CDR3 sequences, with approximately 9% appearing a single time and 18% taken by the ten largest. Per germline, CDR1 SEHNR and CDR2 FQNEAQ (reference sequence). The CDR3 length is 15 residues. V lost 3 bases and J lost 0, with 6 bases in between. General study points: When the response was secondary, it was weaker but reached its peak faster, day 5 versus 15. Reappearance after the booster was seen for most primary-vaccination clones, at 96% CD4 and around 90% CD8. In FACS-sorted repertoires, abundant clonotypes from the bulk population could appear as contaminants.

The source material was PBMCs, sampled on the day of the first yellow fever vaccination. V is TRBV7-9 and J is TRBJ1-6; the D is unclear. The sequence was collected from a man younger than 30 who received the YFV17D yellow fever vaccine. The CDR3 is CASSFAGSYNSPLHF. In DNA, the CDR3 is TGTGCCAGCAGCTTCGCAGGCTCCTATAATTCACCCCTCCACTTT. Full variable domain (outside the CDR3, taken from reference TRBV7-9 and TRBJ1-6): DTGVSQNPRHKITKRGQNVTFRCDPISEHNRLYWYRQTLGQGPEFLTYFQNEAQLEKSRLLSDRFSAERPKGSFSTLEIQRTEQGDSAMYLCASSFAGSYNSPLHFGNGTRLTVT.